A single sample is the source of the 23 T cell receptor beta chains below, sequenced in a study of T-cell memory formation after mild COVID-19. In TCRdb, the 5' RACE reads were re-called with MiXCR into one record per CDR3 protein. The repertoire holds about 350,000 distinct CDR3 sequences, with over 25% as singletons. The sequencing input was PBMCs or a T cell subset sorted from them (not recorded which). These receptors were collected from an adult woman who had mild COVID-19 (a few samples of this study predate the infection). Cell type and time point are not known.

The chain is built from TRBV12-3 or TRBV12-4 and TRBJ2-1; D unresolved. Trimming took off 8 bases at V and 2 bases at J, with 10 bases between the two ends. The CDR3 is 13 amino acids. The CDR3 DNA reads TGTGCCAGCGGTGGGCCGGCCTACAATGAGCAGTTCTTC. Its translation is CASGGPAYNEQFF.

This clonotype was seen more than once but under ten times. J is TRBJ2-2 and V is TRBV7-8; D is undetermined. Between the trimmed V and J ends, which lost 5 bases and 0 bases, there was a span of 13 bases. Germline lookup yields CDR1 SGHVS and CDR2 FQNEAQ. The CDR3 contains 16 residues. The CDR3 coding sequence is TGTGCCAGCAGCCCCTTGGTACCTTCGAACACCGGGGAGCTGTTTTTT. Translating gives CASSPLVPSNTGELFF.

V usage is TRBV24-1 and J usage is TRBJ2-7; D remains unclear. V was cut by 5 bases and J by 6 bases, with 13 bases left in between. This CDR3 spans 13 amino acids. CDR1 is KGHDR, CDR2 SFDVKD, per germline. The CDR3 DNA sequence: TGTGCCACCAGTGTGACATCCTACGGCGAGCAGTACTTC. Translating gives CATSVTSYGEQYF.

This clonotype was seen many times. CDR3 loop: CASSPGTQETQYF. CDR3 sequence (DNA): TGTGCCAGCTCACCCGGGACCCAAGAGACCCAGTACTTC. V gene TRBV18 combines with J gene TRBJ2-5; tentatively, D is TRBD1 or TRBD2 (5 bases each). Germline V lookup: CDR1 KGHSH, CDR2 LQKENI. Trimming left V 3 bases short and J 1 base short, with 6 bases between. The CDR3 is made up of 13 amino acids.

This clonotype has only a few counts. V usage is TRBV11-3 and J usage is TRBJ2-7, with 7 bases identical to TRBD1. There are 15 residues in the CDR3. Germline V CDR1 and CDR2: SGHNT, YENEEA. The ends lost 1 base at V and 3 bases at J; junction bases unmatched: 6. The CDR3 bases are TGTGCCAGCAGCTTAGGTGAGGGGGCCGACTACGAGCAGTACTTC. This codes for CASSLGEGADYEQYF. The whole variable domain, remainder taken from reference TRBV11-3 and TRBJ2-7, is EAGVVQSPRYKIIEKKQPVAFWCNPISGHNTLYWYLQNLGQGPELLIRYENEEAVDDSQLPKDRFSAERLKGVDSTLKIQPAELGDSAVYLCASSLGEGADYEQYFGPGTRLTVT.

Only a few counts were recorded for this clonotype. The V gene is TRBV15, the J gene TRBJ2-7, with TRBD2 identical over 9 bases. CDR3 length: 16 residues. J gave up 3 bases and V 2 bases, and 8 bases lay outside the gene matches. Germline V lookup: CDR1 LNHNV, CDR2 YYDKDF (reference sequence). The CDR3 DNA sequence: TGTGCCACCAGCAGATCAAATAGCGGGAGCCTCTACGAGCAGTACTTC. Residues: CATSRSNSGSLYEQYF.

This clonotype occurred a few times. The chain has TRBV7-2 and TRBJ1-2; D not resolved. The germline V gene encodes CDR1 SGHTA and CDR2 FQGNSA. The length of the CDR3 is 14 residues. The V gene lost 0 bases and the J gene lost 2 bases, with 7 bases spanning the gap. The CDR3 spells CASSLADTNYGYTF. In DNA form, the CDR3 reads TGTGCCAGCAGCTTAGCCGACACCAACTATGGCTACACCTTC.

The V and J genes are TRBV21-1 and TRBJ2-7; TRBD1 is taken as the D call from the table, unchecked against the DNA. TRBV21-1 is marked as a pseudogene. The CDR3 loop spans 16 amino acids. The CDR3: CASSPPKTPGSYEQYF. The CDR3 DNA reads as TGTGCCAGCAGCCCCCCGAAAACCCCAGGCTCCTACGAGCAGTACTTC.

This clonotype was counted between two and nine times. The CDR3 DNA reads as TGCGCCAGCAGCTTGGAAGGAACCGGGGCCAACGTCCTGACTTTC. Translating gives CASSLEGTGANVLTF. The V and J genes are TRBV5-1 and TRBJ2-6; D not resolved. The CDR3 length is 15 residues. The ends were cut back, 0 bases at V and 4 bases at J, with 8 bases in the middle. Germline loops: CDR1 SGHRS, CDR2 YFSETQ.

A few counts support this clonotype. V gene TRBV12-3 or TRBV12-4 combines with J gene TRBJ2-7; TRBD1 agrees at 7 bases. V trimming: 5 bases; J trimming: 0 bases; junction bases outside the gene matches: 4. CDR3 size: 14 residues. In DNA, the CDR3 is TGTGCCAGCAGTCCAACAGGGGACTCCTACGAGCAGTACTTC. Protein product: CASSPTGDSYEQYF.

The CDR3 sequence is CASSLGRGQRSTDTQYF. The CDR3, as DNA: TGCGCCAGCAGCTTGGGCCGGGGACAGCGAAGCACAGATACGCAGTATTTT. The chain uses TRBV5-1 and TRBJ2-3; 7 bases line up with TRBD1. The germline V gene has CDR1 SGHRS and CDR2 YFSETQ. The junction had 7 bases not matched to a gene; V was cut back by 0 bases and J by 0 bases. CDR3 length: 17 amino acids.

This clonotype was picked up a small number of times. The CDR3 region has the DNA TGTGCCAGCAGCTTCCAATTACAGGGGGTCTCGCCTACGGGTGAGCAGTTCTTC. Protein product: CASSFQLQGVSPTGEQFF. The chain uses TRBV7-9 and TRBJ2-1; 8 positions match TRBD1. From germline, CDR1 is SEHNR and CDR2 FQNEAQ (reference sequence). V was pared by 3 bases and J by 9 bases, with 19 bases of the junction left unmatched. This CDR3 spans 18 amino acids. Variable domain in full (rest from reference TRBV7-9 and TRBJ2-1): DTGVSQNPRHKITKRGQNVTFRCDPISEHNRLYWYRQTLGQGPEFLTYFQNEAQLEKSRLLSDRFSAERPKGSFSTLEIQRTEQGDSAMYLCASSFQLQGVSPTGEQFFGPGTRLTVL.

This clonotype was seen only a few times. The chain uses TRBV2 and TRBJ2-5; the match to TRBD2 covers 8 bases. This CDR3 has 15 residues. V lost 4 bases and J lost 2; bases outside the gene matches: 6. CDR1 is SNHLY, CDR2 FYNNEI, per germline. This CDR3 is CASSGYGTSQETQYF. The CDR3 region has the DNA TGTGCCAGCAGTGGATACGGGACTAGTCAAGAGACCCAGTACTTC.

The table lists this clonotype with a few counts. V usage is TRBV5-1 and J usage is TRBJ2-1; 10 bases map to TRBD2. V trimming: 0 bases; J trimming: 5 bases; junction bases outside the gene matches: 2. The CDR3 contains 15 residues. Germline V lookup: CDR1 SGHRS, CDR2 YFSETQ. The CDR3 loop is CASSLASGGDNEQFF. As DNA, the CDR3 is TGCGCCAGCAGCTTGGCCAGCGGGGGGGACAATGAGCAGTTCTTC.

The chain uses TRBV12-3 or TRBV12-4 and TRBJ1-5; no firm D call. The length of the CDR3 is 13 residues. The V gene lost 2 bases and the J gene lost 5 bases, with 7 bases spanning the gap. CDR3 loop: CASSLWVDQPQHF. Written as DNA, the CDR3 is TGTGCCAGCAGTTTATGGGTGGATCAGCCCCAGCATTTT.

The rearrangement joins TRBV6-5 to TRBJ1-4; possible D gene TRBD1, 6 bases. V lost 2 bases to trimming and J lost 6 bases, with 16 bases between them. The germline V gene encodes CDR1 MNHEY and CDR2 SVGAGI. The CDR3 spans 16 residues. The CDR3 loop reads CASSYTMTGVHEKLFF. The CDR3 DNA is TGTGCCAGCAGTTACACCATGACAGGAGTTCATGAAAAACTGTTTTTT.

This chain connects TRBV24-1 to TRBJ1-2; a weak D match, TRBD1 (5 bases). Trimming took 4 bases from V and 7 from J, leaving 12 bases between them. This CDR3 is built from 13 residues. Germline V CDR1 and CDR2: KGHDR, SFDVKD. CDR3 sequence reads: CATSDANRSGYTF. In nucleotides, the CDR3 is TGTGCCACCAGTGACGCGAACAGGAGTGGCTACACCTTC.

The chain carries TRBV11-2 and TRBJ2-7; TRBD1 or TRBD2 may be the D gene (5 bases each). Trimming stripped 3 bases from V and 0 bases from J, with 12 bases between. The germline gives CDR1 SGHAT, CDR2 FQNNGV. The CDR3 contains 15 residues. CDR3 residues: CASSFDVGVSYEQYF. In DNA form, the CDR3 reads TGTGCCAGCAGCTTCGATGTGGGGGTCTCCTACGAGCAGTACTTC.

J is TRBJ2-2 and V is TRBV9, with 7 bases fitting TRBD1. The CDR3 covers 16 residues. Looked up from germline, CDR1 is SGDLS and CDR2 is YYNGEE. Trimming removed 0 bases from V and 3 bases from J; junction bases left unmatched: 5. Here the CDR3 reads CASSVDGQVYTGELFF. CDR3 sequence (DNA): TGTGCCAGCAGCGTAGACGGACAGGTTTACACCGGGGAGCTGTTTTTT.

J is TRBJ1-5 and V is TRBV4-1; 8 bases line up with TRBD1. This CDR3 spans 16 amino acids. In germline, CDR1 is MGHRA, CDR2 YSYEKL. V lost 3 bases, J lost 1 base, and 5 bases stayed unmatched. The CDR3 protein is CASSHEDRESNQPQHF. In nucleotides, the CDR3 is TGCGCCAGCAGCCACGAGGACAGGGAAAGCAATCAGCCCCAGCATTTT.

This chain uses TRBV15 with TRBJ2-7, with no clear D. The germline V gene has CDR1 LNHNV and CDR2 YYDKDF (reference sequence). V dropped 0 bases and J dropped 2 bases, with 11 bases sitting between them. The CDR3 runs 15 residues. The CDR3 region is CATSRELGRPYEQYF. The CDR3 DNA follows: TGTGCCACCAGCAGAGAGTTGGGCAGGCCCTACGAGCAGTACTTC.

This clonotype was seen only a few times. This chain connects TRBV12-3 or TRBV12-4 to TRBJ2-3, with D possibly TRBD2 on 6 matching bases. V was shortened by 4 bases and J by 4 bases, with 12 bases between the two germline ends. The CDR3 spans 14 residues. This CDR3 reads CASSYWAGPDTQYF. The CDR3 DNA is TGTGCCAGCAGTTACTGGGCGGGGCCAGATACGCAGTATTTT.

This clonotype showed up just a few times. The rearrangement joins TRBV5-1 to TRBJ1-3; TRBD1 might be the D (5 bases). This CDR3 spans 14 amino acids. Germline CDR1 is SGHRS and CDR2 is YFSETQ. The V end lost 4 bases, the J end lost 2 bases, and 10 bases lay between the germline ends. The CDR3 bases are TGCGCCAGCAGCCCGGGGGTTGCTGGAAACACCATATATTTT. As protein: CASSPGVAGNTIYF.